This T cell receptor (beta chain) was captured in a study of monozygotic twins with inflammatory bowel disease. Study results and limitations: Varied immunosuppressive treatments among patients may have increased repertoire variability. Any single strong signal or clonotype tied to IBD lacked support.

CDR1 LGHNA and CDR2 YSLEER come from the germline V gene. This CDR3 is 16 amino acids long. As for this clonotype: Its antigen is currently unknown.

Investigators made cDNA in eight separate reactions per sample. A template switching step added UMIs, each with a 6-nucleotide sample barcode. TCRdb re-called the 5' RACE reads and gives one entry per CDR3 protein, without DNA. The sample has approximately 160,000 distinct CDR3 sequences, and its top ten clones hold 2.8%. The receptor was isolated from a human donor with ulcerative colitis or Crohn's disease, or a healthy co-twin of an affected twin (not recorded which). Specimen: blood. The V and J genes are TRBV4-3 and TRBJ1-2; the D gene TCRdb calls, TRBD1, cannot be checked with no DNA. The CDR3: CASSQEGQGGNYGYTF.